This TCR beta chain was found in a study of T cells in Graves' hyperthyroidism and ophthalmopathy. As for the study in general: Peripheral blood collection took place at initial diagnosis, before any treatment.

A few counts support this clonotype. The CDR3 loop spans 14 amino acids. Germline V gives CDR1 SGHRS, CDR2 YFSETQ. V gave up 6 bases and J gave up 5 bases, with 18 bases separating them. RNA transcripts served as the template for amplifying TCR beta CDR3 regions. The HTBI primer set was used in a first-round RT-PCR of the TCR CDR3. Each CDR3 protein gets one entry after TCRdb re-called the multiplex PCR reads with MiXCR. Of 300,000 to 350,000 distinct CDR3 sequences listed, 21% are singletons. The chain joins TRBV5-1 to TRBJ2-7, with D maybe TRBD2 (5 bases). Material for sequencing was blood. This receptor was identified in a woman aged 50 to 60 with Graves' hyperthyroidism. CDR3 coding DNA: TGCGCCAGCACCCAGCGGTTGAAGAGCAACGAGCAGTACTTC. This sequence encodes CASTQRLKSNEQYF.